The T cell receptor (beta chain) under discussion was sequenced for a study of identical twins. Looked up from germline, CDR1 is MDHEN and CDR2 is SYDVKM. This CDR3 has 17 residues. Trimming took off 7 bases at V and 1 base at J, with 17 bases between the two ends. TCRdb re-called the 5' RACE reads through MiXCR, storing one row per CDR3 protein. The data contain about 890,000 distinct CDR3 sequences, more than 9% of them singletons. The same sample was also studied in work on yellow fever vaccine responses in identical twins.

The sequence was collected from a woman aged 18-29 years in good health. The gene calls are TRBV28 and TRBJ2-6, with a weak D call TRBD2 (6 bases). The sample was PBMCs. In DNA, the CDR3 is TGTGCCAGCATCCCCCGGGCCGGACTATCTGGGGCCAACGTCCTGACTTTC. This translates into CASIPRAGLSGANVLTF.